The T cell receptor (beta chain) described here comes from a study of STAT3 mutations in large granular lymphocyte leukemia. Study-level information: More than half of T-LGLL patients received immunosuppressive therapy.

Only one count was recorded for this clone. Its matching antigen is unknown. The protocol was immunoSEQ multiplex PCR, while the TCRdb copy is restricted to in-frame clones and leaves out a portion. In the table there are 30,000 to 35,000 clones, over 60% of which are singletons. Regarding the study as a whole: Some patients had persisting codominant clonotypes that could mask small clones. Every T-cell large granular lymphocyte leukemia patient had at least one immunodominant TCR beta clonotype.

This clonotype originated in a woman between 50 and 59 years old with T-cell large granular lymphocyte leukemia. Some clones in this sample may be carry-over from other donors' samples. Sequenced input: peripheral blood mononuclear cells.

The CDR3 DNA is TGTGCCAGCAGTTTTCCGCGGACTAGCGGGAACGACCAAGAGACCCAGTACTTC. Protein product: CASSFPRTSGNDQETQYF. The chain uses TRBV28 and TRBJ2-5; 12 bases align to TRBD2. Germline V gives CDR1 MDHEN, CDR2 SYDVKM. The CDR3 has 18 residues. V lost 3 bases and J lost 0; bases outside the gene matches: 8. Full variable domain (rest looked up from reference TRBV28 and TRBJ2-5): DVKVTQSSRYLVKRTGEKVFLECVQDMDHENMFWYRQDPGLGLRLIYFSYDVKMKEKGDIPEGYSVSREKKERFSLILESASTNQTSMYLCASSFPRTSGNDQETQYFGPGTRLLVL.